The rows below give T cell receptor beta chains drawn from one sample of a study of lymphopenia after photon versus proton radiotherapy. The repertoire was sequenced with immunoSEQ multiplex PCR; TCRdb's copy has only in-frame clones and lacks some. The sample lists about 16,000 clones, about nine tenths occurring once. The source material was peripheral blood, sampled from a patient treated with proton-based radiotherapy. These receptors originate from an older man with pancreatic cancer. CDR3s include the opening cysteine and the closing phenylalanine or tryptophan. Fields, in order: D gene, V gene, J gene, clone size, CDR3 DNA, CDR3 protein. The D gene is left open where the match is weak. Only some rows state a clone size, as once, few, many or a class for expanded clones.

D gene: NA; V gene: TRBV6-4; J gene: TRBJ1-2; clone size: NA; CDR3 DNA: TGTGCCAGCAGTGACTCGCAGGGAAATGGCTACACCTTC; CDR3 protein: CASSDSQGNGYTF
D gene: NA; V gene: TRBV18; J gene: TRBJ1-1; clone size: few; CDR3 DNA: TGTGCCAGCTCAGCCACAGGGAGCACTGAAGCTTTCTTT; CDR3 protein: CASSATGSTEAFF
D gene: NA; V gene: TRBV7-9; J gene: TRBJ1-5; clone size: NA; CDR3 DNA: TGTGCCAGCAGCTTGAGCAGTAGCAATCAGCCCCAGCATTTT; CDR3 protein: CASSLSSSNQPQHF
D gene: TRBD2; V gene: TRBV9; J gene: TRBJ2-1; clone size: NA; CDR3 DNA: TGTGCCAGCAGCGTAAACCCATCCAGCGGGAGAACAGGTGAGCAGTTCTTC; CDR3 protein: CASSVNPSSGRTGEQFF
D gene: NA; V gene: TRBV30; J gene: TRBJ1-6; clone size: NA; CDR3 DNA: TGTGCCTCCCGCAGGGAGGATTCACCCCTCCACTTT; CDR3 protein: CASRREDSPLHF
D gene: NA; V gene: TRBV4-2; J gene: TRBJ1-5; clone size: few; CDR3 DNA: TGTGCCAGCAGCCCCTACGTGGGGGATAAGTCACATAGCAATCAGCCCCAGCATTTT; CDR3 protein: CASSPYVGDKSHSNQPQHF
D gene: NA; V gene: TRBV21-1; J gene: TRBJ2-1; clone size: NA; CDR3 DNA: TGTGCCAGCAGCGCCAGGGGTTACAATGAGCAGTTCTTC; CDR3 protein: CASSARGYNEQFF
D gene: NA; V gene: TRBV19; J gene: TRBJ1-2; clone size: NA; CDR3 DNA: TGTGCCAGTAGTGATTTCGGCAGGCAATACTATGGCTACACCTTC; CDR3 protein: CASSDFGRQYYGYTF
D gene: NA; V gene: TRBV23-1; J gene: TRBJ1-2; clone size: NA; CDR3 DNA: TGCGCCAGGCCGGGGGGCGCGAAAGGCTACACCTTC; CDR3 protein: CARPGGAKGYTF
D gene: NA; V gene: TRBV4-1; J gene: TRBJ1-1; clone size: NA; CDR3 DNA: TGCGCCAGCAGCCAAGGGGGCAGGGAAGCTTTCTTT; CDR3 protein: CASSQGGREAFF
D gene: TRBD1; V gene: TRBV27; J gene: TRBJ1-1; clone size: NA; CDR3 DNA: TGTGCCAGCAGTTTGACAGGGGGGCCGGGGAACACTGAAGCTTTCTTT; CDR3 protein: CASSLTGGPGNTEAFF
D gene: NA; V gene: TRBV2; J gene: TRBJ1-5; clone size: NA; CDR3 DNA: TGTGCCAGCAGTTTACAGGAAGGAAATCAGCCCCAGCATTTT; CDR3 protein: CASSLQEGNQPQHF
D gene: NA; V gene: TRBV6-1; J gene: TRBJ1-2; clone size: few; CDR3 DNA: TGTGCCAGCAGTGAAGCGCCCTTCTTCACGGGTGGCTACACCTTC; CDR3 protein: CASSEAPFFTGGYTF
D gene: NA; V gene: TRBV7-6; J gene: TRBJ2-1; clone size: NA; CDR3 DNA: TGTGCCAGCAGCTCCGGGACCCCCTTGTTTGAGCAGTTCTTC; CDR3 protein: CASSSGTPLFEQFF
D gene: NA; V gene: TRBV19; J gene: TRBJ1-3; clone size: once; CDR3 DNA: TGTGCCAGTAGTAGGTCAGGGGCTGGAAACACCATATATTTT; CDR3 protein: CASSRSGAGNTIYF
D gene: NA; V gene: TRBV18; J gene: TRBJ1-1; clone size: NA; CDR3 DNA: TGTGCCAGCTCACCCTCCGGGGGGTGGGTGAACACTGAAGCTTTCTTT; CDR3 protein: CASSPSGGWVNTEAFF
D gene: NA; V gene: TRBV18; J gene: TRBJ1-1; clone size: NA; CDR3 DNA: TGTGCCAGCTCACTCGGTCGGAACACTGAAGCTTTCTTT; CDR3 protein: CASSLGRNTEAFF
D gene: NA; V gene: TRBV20-1; J gene: TRBJ2-1; clone size: once; CDR3 DNA: TGCAGTGCTAACTACAATGAGCAGTTCTTC; CDR3 protein: CSANYNEQFF
D gene: NA; V gene: TRBV2; J gene: TRBJ2-6; clone size: NA; CDR3 DNA: TGTGCCAGCAGTGATTTCCCCGGGGGGGCCAACGTCCTGACTTTC; CDR3 protein: CASSDFPGGANVLTF
D gene: NA; V gene: TRBV27; J gene: TRBJ1-1; clone size: NA; CDR3 DNA: TGTGCCAGCAGTTTAACCGACAAGAACACTGAAGCTTTCTTT; CDR3 protein: CASSLTDKNTEAFF
D gene: NA; V gene: TRBV7-9; J gene: TRBJ1-1; clone size: NA; CDR3 DNA: TGTGCCAGCAGCTTAAATTCCTGGAACACTGAAGCTTTCTTT; CDR3 protein: CASSLNSWNTEAFF
D gene: TRBD1; V gene: TRBV4-1; J gene: TRBJ2-7; clone size: NA; CDR3 DNA: TGCGCCAGCAGCCAAGAACCCCAAGGGACAGAGGGCTACGAGCAGTACTTC; CDR3 protein: CASSQEPQGTEGYEQYF
D gene: TRBD1; V gene: TRBV5-8; J gene: TRBJ1-5; clone size: NA; CDR3 DNA: TGTGCCAGCAGCGCCCGGGACAGGGGAACGGGACAGCCCCAGCATTTT; CDR3 protein: CASSARDRGTGQPQHF
D gene: TRBD2; V gene: TRBV11-2; J gene: TRBJ2-7; clone size: NA; CDR3 DNA: TGTGCCAGCAGCACGAGCCCAGACGGGACTAGCGGGTCCTACGAGCAGTACTTC; CDR3 protein: CASSTSPDGTSGSYEQYF
D gene: NA; V gene: TRBV5-1; J gene: TRBJ1-2; clone size: NA; CDR3 DNA: TGCGCCAGCAGCCCGGACATCTATGGCTACACCTTC; CDR3 protein: CASSPDIYGYTF
D gene: NA; V gene: TRBV5-1; J gene: TRBJ1-1; clone size: NA; CDR3 DNA: TGCGCCAGCAGCCAACAACCCGACAGTAACACTGAAGCTTTCTTT; CDR3 protein: CASSQQPDSNTEAFF
D gene: NA; V gene: TRBV5-6; J gene: TRBJ1-4; clone size: NA; CDR3 DNA: TGTGCCAGCAGCAAAATCGACGGTGTTGTAAAACTGTTTTTT; CDR3 protein: CASSKIDGVVKLFF
D gene: TRBD1; V gene: TRBV12-5; J gene: TRBJ1-2; clone size: once; CDR3 DNA: TGTGCTAGTGGTTTTGCAGGGGGCGGATATGGCTACACCTTC; CDR3 protein: CASGFAGGGYGYTF
D gene: TRBD1; V gene: TRBV6-4; J gene: TRBJ1-1; clone size: NA; CDR3 DNA: TGTGCCAGCAGGGTCGGACAGGGGTGTTTGAACACTGAAGCTTTCTTT; CDR3 protein: CASRVGQGCLNTEAFF
D gene: TRBD1; V gene: TRBV6-1; J gene: TRBJ2-1; clone size: NA; CDR3 DNA: TGTGCCAGCAGTGAACTAGGGGGCCGACTCTACAATGAGCAGTTCTTC; CDR3 protein: CASSELGGRLYNEQFF
D gene: TRBD2; V gene: TRBV5-1; J gene: TRBJ2-7; clone size: NA; CDR3 DNA: TGCGCCAGCAGAAAAGACACCGGGACTAGTTTCGAGCAGTACTTC; CDR3 protein: CASRKDTGTSFEQYF
D gene: TRBD1; V gene: TRBV4-3; J gene: TRBJ2-7; clone size: NA; CDR3 DNA: TGCGCCAGCAGCCAACACCAGGGGGCGGTCTACGAGCAGTACTTC; CDR3 protein: CASSQHQGAVYEQYF
D gene: NA; V gene: TRBV27; J gene: TRBJ1-2; clone size: NA; CDR3 DNA: TGTGCCAGCAGTTTCCGAGCCAATTCTAGTCCCACCTTC; CDR3 protein: CASSFRANSSPTF
D gene: NA; V gene: TRBV7-8; J gene: TRBJ1-2; clone size: NA; CDR3 DNA: TGTGCCAGCAGCTACTCCGGACAGAACTACTATGGCTACACCTTC; CDR3 protein: CASSYSGQNYYGYTF
D gene: NA; V gene: TRBV7-8; J gene: TRBJ1-1; clone size: few; CDR3 DNA: TGTGCCAGCAGCTCCGAGGGAGGGACTCTCAACACTGAAGCTTTCTTT; CDR3 protein: CASSSEGGTLNTEAFF
D gene: NA; V gene: TRBV5-8; J gene: TRBJ1-2; clone size: NA; CDR3 DNA: TGTGCCAGCAGGGCGAGCGGGGGCGGCGGCTATGGCTACACCTTC; CDR3 protein: CASRASGGGGYGYTF
D gene: NA; V gene: TRBV7-9; J gene: TRBJ2-3; clone size: NA; CDR3 DNA: TGTGCCAGCAGCTTAGCGGAGGATAGCACAGATACGCAGTATTTT; CDR3 protein: CASSLAEDSTDTQYF
D gene: NA; V gene: TRBV7-9; J gene: TRBJ2-7; clone size: few; CDR3 DNA: TGTGCCAGCAGCTTTGGGGAAGTCTACGAGCAGTACTTC; CDR3 protein: CASSFGEVYEQYF
D gene: TRBD1; V gene: TRBV19; J gene: TRBJ2-7; clone size: NA; CDR3 DNA: TGTGCCAGTAGTAAGGGACAGGGACTCCAGCAGTACTTC; CDR3 protein: CASSKGQGLQQYF
D gene: TRBD1; V gene: TRBV5-1; J gene: TRBJ2-5; clone size: NA; CDR3 DNA: TGCGCCAGCAGCTTGTCAGGGGGAATAGAGACCCAGTACTTC; CDR3 protein: CASSLSGGIETQYF
D gene: TRBD1; V gene: TRBV6-5; J gene: TRBJ1-1; clone size: NA; CDR3 DNA: TGTGCCAGCAGTCGGGGACAGGGCCGTGGCACTGAAGCTTTCTTT; CDR3 protein: CASSRGQGRGTEAFF
D gene: NA; V gene: TRBV14; J gene: TRBJ1-1; clone size: NA; CDR3 DNA: TGTGCCAGCTCCGTCGGGGGGAACACTGAAGCTTTCTTT; CDR3 protein: CASSVGGNTEAFF
D gene: NA; V gene: TRBV7-2; J gene: TRBJ2-1; clone size: NA; CDR3 DNA: TGTGCCAGCAGCCCGGAGAGTGGCGACAATGAGCAGTTCTTC; CDR3 protein: CASSPESGDNEQFF
D gene: NA; V gene: TRBV5-6; J gene: TRBJ2-3; clone size: once; CDR3 DNA: TGTGCCAGCAGTTTGAAGTCCATTGGCACAGATACGCAGTATTTT; CDR3 protein: CASSLKSIGTDTQYF
D gene: NA; V gene: TRBV7-9; J gene: TRBJ1-2; clone size: NA; CDR3 DNA: TGTGCCAGCAGCCTGGAAAAGGCTCACTTATCAATTAACTATGGCTACACCTTC; CDR3 protein: CASSLEKAHLSINYGYTF
D gene: NA; V gene: TRBV5-1; J gene: TRBJ1-1; clone size: NA; CDR3 DNA: TGCGCCAGCAGCCTAACCGGGGCCATGAACACTGAAGCTTTCTTT; CDR3 protein: CASSLTGAMNTEAFF
D gene: NA; V gene: TRBV5-1; J gene: TRBJ2-7; clone size: NA; CDR3 DNA: TGCGCCAGCAGCTTGGACCGGGACGAGCAGTACTTC; CDR3 protein: CASSLDRDEQYF
D gene: NA; V gene: TRBV19; J gene: TRBJ1-1; clone size: NA; CDR3 DNA: TGTGCCTGTCAGGGGCTCGGGAACACTGAAGCTTTCTTT; CDR3 protein: CACQGLGNTEAFF
D gene: TRBD1; V gene: TRBV6-1; J gene: TRBJ1-1; clone size: once; CDR3 DNA: TGTGCCAGCAGTGAATACAGGGGGCCCACTGAAGCTTTCTTT; CDR3 protein: CASSEYRGPTEAFF
D gene: NA; V gene: TRBV30; J gene: TRBJ2-1; clone size: NA; CDR3 DNA: TGTGCCTGGAGATTCGGGCGGGATCCATCCTACAATGAGCAGTTCTTC; CDR3 protein: CAWRFGRDPSYNEQFF
D gene: TRBD2; V gene: TRBV7-9; J gene: TRBJ2-7; clone size: NA; CDR3 DNA: TGTGCCAGCAGCCCTCGACTAGCGGCAACCTACGAGCAGTACTTC; CDR3 protein: CASSPRLAATYEQYF